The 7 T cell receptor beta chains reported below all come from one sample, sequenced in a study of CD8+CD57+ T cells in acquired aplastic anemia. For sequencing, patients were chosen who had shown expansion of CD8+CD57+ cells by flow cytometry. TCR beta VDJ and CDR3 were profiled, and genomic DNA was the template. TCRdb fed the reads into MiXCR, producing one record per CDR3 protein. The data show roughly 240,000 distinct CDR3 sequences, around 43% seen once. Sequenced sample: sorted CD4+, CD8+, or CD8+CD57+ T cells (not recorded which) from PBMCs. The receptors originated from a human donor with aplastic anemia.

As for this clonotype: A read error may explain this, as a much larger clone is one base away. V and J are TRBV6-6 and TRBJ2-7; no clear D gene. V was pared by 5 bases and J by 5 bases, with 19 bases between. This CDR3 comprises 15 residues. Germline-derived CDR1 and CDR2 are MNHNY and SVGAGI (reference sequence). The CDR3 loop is CASSRRSRRPHEQYF. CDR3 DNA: TGTGCCAGCAGTCGACGGTCTCGGCGTCCCCACGAGCAGTACTTC.

The CDR3 here is CASSAGAGEKLFF. CDR3 DNA sequence: TGTGCCAGCAGTGCTGGGGCAGGGGAAAAACTGTTTTTT. This chain joins TRBV25-1 and TRBJ1-4; D possibly corresponds to TRBD1 (5 bases). CDR3 size: 13 residues. Germline values: CDR1 MGHDK, CDR2 SYGVNS. V lost 4 bases and J 8 bases, leaving 11 bases between the germline ends. The full variable domain, in which reference TRBV25-1 and TRBJ1-4 provide the parts outside the CDR3, is EADIYQTPRYLVIGTGKKITLECSQTMGHDKMYWYQQDPGMELHLIHYSYGVNSTEKGDLSSESTVSRIRTEHFPLTLESARPSHTSQYLCASSAGAGEKLFFGSGTQLSVL.

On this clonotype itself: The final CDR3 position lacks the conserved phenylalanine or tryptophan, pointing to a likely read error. This CDR3 reads CAISQGEVSYEQYL. DNA of the CDR3: TGTGCCATATCTCAGGGTGAGGTCTCCTACGAGCAGTACTTG. The rearrangement joins TRBV6-4 to TRBJ2-7, with D possibly matching TRBD1 (5 bases). The CDR3 has 14 residues. V shed 10 bases and J shed 0 bases, with 16 bases lying between them. Germline loops: CDR1 MRHNA, CDR2 SNTAGT.

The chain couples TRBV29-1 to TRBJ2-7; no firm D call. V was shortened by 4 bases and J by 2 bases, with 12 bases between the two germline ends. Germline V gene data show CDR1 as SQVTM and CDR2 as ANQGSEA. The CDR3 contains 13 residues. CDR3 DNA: TGCAGCGTTGGTCCGGGTCTTCCCTACGAGCAGTACTTC. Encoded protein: CSVGPGLPYEQYF.

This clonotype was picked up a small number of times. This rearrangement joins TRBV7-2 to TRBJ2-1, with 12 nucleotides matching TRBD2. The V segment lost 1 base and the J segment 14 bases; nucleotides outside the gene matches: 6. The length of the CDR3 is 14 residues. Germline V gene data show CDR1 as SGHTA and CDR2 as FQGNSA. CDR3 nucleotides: TGTGCCAGCAGCTTAGGGGCTAGCGGGGGGGCCGAGTTCTTC. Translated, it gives CASSLGASGGAEFF. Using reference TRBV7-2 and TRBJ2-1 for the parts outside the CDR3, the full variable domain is GAGVSQSPSNKVTEKGKDVELRCDPISGHTALYWYRQSLGQGLEFLIYFQGNSAPDKSGLPSDRFSAERTGGSVSTLTIQRTQQEDSAVYLCASSLGASGGAEFFGPGTRLTVL.

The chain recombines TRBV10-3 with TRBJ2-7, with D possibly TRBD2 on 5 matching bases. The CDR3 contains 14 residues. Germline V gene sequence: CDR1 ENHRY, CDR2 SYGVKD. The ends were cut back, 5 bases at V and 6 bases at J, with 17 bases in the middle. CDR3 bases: TGTGCCATCAGTCCTGAAGGGAGCCCGGGCGAGCAGTACTTC. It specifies CAISPEGSPGEQYF.

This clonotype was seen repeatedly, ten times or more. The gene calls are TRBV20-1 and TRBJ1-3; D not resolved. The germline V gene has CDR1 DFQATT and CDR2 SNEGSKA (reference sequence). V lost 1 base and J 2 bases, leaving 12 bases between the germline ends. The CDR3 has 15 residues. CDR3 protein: CSARGTSSTGNTIYF. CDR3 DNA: TGCAGTGCTAGAGGGACGTCAAGTACTGGAAACACCATATATTTT.